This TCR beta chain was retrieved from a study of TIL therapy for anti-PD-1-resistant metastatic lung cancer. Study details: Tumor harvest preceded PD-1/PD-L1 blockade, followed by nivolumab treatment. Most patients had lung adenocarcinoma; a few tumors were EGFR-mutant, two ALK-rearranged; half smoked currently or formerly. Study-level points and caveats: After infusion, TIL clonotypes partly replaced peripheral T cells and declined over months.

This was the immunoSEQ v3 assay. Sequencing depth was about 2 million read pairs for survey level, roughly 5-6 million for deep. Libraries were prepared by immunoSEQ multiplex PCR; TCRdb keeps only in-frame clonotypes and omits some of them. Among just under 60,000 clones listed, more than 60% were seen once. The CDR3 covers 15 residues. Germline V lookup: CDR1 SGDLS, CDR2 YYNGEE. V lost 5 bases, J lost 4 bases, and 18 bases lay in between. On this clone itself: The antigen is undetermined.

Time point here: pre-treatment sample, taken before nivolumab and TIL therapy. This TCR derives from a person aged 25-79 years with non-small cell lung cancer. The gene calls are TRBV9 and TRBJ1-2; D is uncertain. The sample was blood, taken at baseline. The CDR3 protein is CASRSGRAGIYGYTF. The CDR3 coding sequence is TGTGCCAGCAGATCCGGTCGAGCCGGAATCTATGGCTACACCTTC.